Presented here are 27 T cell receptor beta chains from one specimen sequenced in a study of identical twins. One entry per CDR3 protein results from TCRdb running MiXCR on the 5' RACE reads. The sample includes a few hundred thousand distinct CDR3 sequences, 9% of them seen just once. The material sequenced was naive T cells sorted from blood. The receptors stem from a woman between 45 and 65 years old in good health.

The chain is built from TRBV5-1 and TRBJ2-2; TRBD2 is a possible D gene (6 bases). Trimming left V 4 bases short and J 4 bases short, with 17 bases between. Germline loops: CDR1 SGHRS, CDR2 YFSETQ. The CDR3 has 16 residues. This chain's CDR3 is CASSGGTFGATGELFF. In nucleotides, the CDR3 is TGCGCCAGCAGCGGAGGGACGTTCGGGGCCACCGGGGAGCTGTTTTTT.

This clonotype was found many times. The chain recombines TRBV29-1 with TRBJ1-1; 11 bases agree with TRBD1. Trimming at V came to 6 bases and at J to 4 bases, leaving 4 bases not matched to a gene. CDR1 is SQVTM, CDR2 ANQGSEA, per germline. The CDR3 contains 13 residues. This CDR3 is CSVLGQGATEAFF. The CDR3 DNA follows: TGCAGCGTCCTCGGACAGGGGGCCACTGAAGCTTTCTTT.

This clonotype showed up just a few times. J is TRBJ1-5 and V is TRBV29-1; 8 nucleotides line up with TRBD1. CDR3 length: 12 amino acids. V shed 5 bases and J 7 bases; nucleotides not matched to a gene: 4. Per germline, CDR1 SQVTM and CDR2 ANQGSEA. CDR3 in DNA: TGCAGCGTTAAACAGGGGGAACAGCCCCAGCATTTT. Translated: CSVKQGEQPQHF.

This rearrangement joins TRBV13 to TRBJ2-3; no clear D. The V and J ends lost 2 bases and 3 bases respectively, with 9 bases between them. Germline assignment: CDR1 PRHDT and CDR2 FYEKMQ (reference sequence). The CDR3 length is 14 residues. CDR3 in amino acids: CASSLTSRTDTQYF. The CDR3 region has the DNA TGTGCCAGCAGCTTAACTTCCCGAACAGATACGCAGTATTTT.

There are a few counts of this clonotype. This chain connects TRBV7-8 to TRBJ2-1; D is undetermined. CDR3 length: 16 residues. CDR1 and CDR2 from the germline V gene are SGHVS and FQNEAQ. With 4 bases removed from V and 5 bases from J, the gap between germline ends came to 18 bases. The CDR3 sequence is CASSSPFYNRDNEQFF. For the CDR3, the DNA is TGTGCCAGCAGCTCCCCCTTCTACAACCGTGACAATGAGCAGTTCTTC.

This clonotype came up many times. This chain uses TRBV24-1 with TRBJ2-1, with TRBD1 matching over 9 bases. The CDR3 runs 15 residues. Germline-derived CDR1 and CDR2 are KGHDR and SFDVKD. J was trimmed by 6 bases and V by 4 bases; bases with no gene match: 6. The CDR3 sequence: CATSDRDRDLNEQFF. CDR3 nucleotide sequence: TGTGCCACCAGTGACCGGGACAGGGACCTCAATGAGCAGTTCTTC.

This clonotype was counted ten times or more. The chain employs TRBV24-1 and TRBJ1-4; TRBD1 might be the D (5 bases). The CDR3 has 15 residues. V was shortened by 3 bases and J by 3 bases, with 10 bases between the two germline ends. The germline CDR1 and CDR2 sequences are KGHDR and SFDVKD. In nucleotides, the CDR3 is TGTGCCACCAGTGATCCAGGGTTGTCTAATGAAAAACTGTTTTTT. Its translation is CATSDPGLSNEKLFF.

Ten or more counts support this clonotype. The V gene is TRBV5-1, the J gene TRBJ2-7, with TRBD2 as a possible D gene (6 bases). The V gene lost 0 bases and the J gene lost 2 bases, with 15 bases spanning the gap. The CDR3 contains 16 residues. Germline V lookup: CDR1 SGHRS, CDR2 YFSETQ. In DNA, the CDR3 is TGCGCCAGCAGCTTGGCGATGGCGGGAAGGACCTACGAGCAGTACTTC. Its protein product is CASSLAMAGRTYEQYF.

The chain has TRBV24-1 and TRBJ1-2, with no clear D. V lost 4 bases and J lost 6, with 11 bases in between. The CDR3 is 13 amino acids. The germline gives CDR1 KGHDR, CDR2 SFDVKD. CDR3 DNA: TGTGCCACCAGTGACCGGACTCGGGATGGCTACACCTTC. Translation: CATSDRTRDGYTF.

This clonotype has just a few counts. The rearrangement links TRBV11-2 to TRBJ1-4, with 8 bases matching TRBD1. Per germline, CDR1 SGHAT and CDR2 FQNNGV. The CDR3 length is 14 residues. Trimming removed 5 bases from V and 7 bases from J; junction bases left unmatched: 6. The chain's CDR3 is CASSPTGEVEKLFF. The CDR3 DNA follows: TGTGCCAGCAGCCCGACAGGGGAAGTTGAAAAACTGTTTTTT.

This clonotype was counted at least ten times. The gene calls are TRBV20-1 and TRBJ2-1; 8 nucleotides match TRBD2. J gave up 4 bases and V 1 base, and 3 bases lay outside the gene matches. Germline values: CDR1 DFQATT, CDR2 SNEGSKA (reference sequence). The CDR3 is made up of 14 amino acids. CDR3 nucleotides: TGCAGTGCTAGAGGTGGGACTAGTTACAATGAGCAGTTCTTC. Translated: CSARGGTSYNEQFF.

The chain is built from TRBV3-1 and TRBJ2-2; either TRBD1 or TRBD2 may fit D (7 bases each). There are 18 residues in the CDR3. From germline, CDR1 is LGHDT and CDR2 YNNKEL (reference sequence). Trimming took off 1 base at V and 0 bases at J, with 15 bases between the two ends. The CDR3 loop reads CASSQVHPGGANTGELFF. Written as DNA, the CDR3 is TGTGCCAGCAGCCAAGTTCATCCAGGGGGGGCGAACACCGGGGAGCTGTTTTTT. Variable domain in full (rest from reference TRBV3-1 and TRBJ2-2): DTAVSQTPKYLVTQMGNDKSIKCEQNLGHDTMYWYKQDSKKFLKIMFSYNNKELIINETVPNRFSPKSPDKAHLNLHINSLELGDSAVYFCASSQVHPGGANTGELFFGEGSRLTVL.

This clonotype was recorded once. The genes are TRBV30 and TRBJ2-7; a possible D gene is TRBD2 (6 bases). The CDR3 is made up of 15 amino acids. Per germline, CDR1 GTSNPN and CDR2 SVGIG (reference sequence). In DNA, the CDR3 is TGTGCTTGGCGTTCACGGGGAGGTTTCGCCTACGAGCAGTACTTC. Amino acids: CAWRSRGGFAYEQYF.

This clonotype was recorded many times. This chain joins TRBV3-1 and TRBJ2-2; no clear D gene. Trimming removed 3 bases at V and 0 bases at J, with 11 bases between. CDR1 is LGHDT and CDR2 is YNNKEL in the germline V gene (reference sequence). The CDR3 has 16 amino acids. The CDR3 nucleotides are TGTGCCAGCAGCCACATTAGGGCTCCGAACACCGGGGAGCTGTTTTTT. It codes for CASSHIRAPNTGELFF.

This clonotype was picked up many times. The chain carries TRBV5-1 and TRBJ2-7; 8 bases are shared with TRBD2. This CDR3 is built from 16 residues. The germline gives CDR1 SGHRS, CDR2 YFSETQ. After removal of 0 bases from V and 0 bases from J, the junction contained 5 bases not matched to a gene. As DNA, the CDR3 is TGCGCCAGCAGCTTGGCCCCTAGCGGGTCCTCCTACGAGCAGTACTTC. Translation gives CASSLAPSGSSYEQYF. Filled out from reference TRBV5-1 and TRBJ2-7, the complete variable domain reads KAGVTQTPRYLIKTRGQQVTLSCSPISGHRSVSWYQQTPGQGLQFLFEYFSETQRNKGNFPGRFSGRQFSNSRSEMNVSTLELGDSALYLCASSLAPSGSSYEQYFGPGTRLTVT.

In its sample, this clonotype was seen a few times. The CDR3 sequence: CSARRPDYEQYF. Written as DNA, the CDR3 is TGCAGTGCTAGACGGCCCGACTACGAGCAGTACTTC. This chain connects TRBV20-1 to TRBJ2-7; D is unclear. V dropped 2 bases and J dropped 3 bases, with 8 bases sitting between them. This CDR3 has 12 residues. Germline CDR1 reads DFQATT; CDR2 reads SNEGSKA (reference sequence).

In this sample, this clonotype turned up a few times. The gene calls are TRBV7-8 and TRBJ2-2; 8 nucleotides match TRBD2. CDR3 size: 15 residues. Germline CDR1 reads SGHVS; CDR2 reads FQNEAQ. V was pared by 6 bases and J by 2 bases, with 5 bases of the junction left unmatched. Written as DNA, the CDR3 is TGTGCCAGCAGAATTAGCGGGACTAACACCGGGGAGCTGTTTTTT. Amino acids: CASRISGTNTGELFF.

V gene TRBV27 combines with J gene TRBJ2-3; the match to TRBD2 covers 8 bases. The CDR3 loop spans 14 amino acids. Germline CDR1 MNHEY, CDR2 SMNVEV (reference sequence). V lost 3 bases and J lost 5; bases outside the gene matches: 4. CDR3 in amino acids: CASSFGTRQDTQYF. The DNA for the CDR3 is TGTGCCAGCAGTTTTGGGACTAGACAAGATACGCAGTATTTT.

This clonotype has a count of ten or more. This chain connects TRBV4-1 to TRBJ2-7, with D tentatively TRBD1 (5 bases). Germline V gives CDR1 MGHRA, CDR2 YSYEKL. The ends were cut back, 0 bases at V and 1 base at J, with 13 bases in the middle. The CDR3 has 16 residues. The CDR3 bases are TGCGCCAGCAGCCAAGATATGGAACAGGTGTCCTACGAGCAGTACTTC. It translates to CASSQDMEQVSYEQYF.

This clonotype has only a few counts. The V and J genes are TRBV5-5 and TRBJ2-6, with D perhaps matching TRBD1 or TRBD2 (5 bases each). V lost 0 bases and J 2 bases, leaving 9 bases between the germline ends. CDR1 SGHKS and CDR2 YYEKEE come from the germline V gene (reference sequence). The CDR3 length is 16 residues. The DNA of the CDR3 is TGTGCCAGCAGCTTGGGTGGGGGACCTGGGGCCAACGTCCTGACTTTC. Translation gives CASSLGGGPGANVLTF. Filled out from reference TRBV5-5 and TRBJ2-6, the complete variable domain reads DAGVTQSPTHLIKTRGQQVTLRCSPISGHKSVSWYQQVLGQGPQFIFQYYEKEERGRGNFPDRFSARQFPNYSSELNVNALLLGDSALYLCASSLGGGPGANVLTFGAGSRLTVL.

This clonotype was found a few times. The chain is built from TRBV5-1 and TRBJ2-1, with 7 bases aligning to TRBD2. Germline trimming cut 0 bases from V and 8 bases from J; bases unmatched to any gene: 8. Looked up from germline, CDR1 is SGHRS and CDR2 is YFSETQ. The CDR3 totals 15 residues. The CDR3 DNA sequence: TGCGCCAGCAGCTTGGGCTGGACTAGAGGGGATGAGCAGTTCTTC. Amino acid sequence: CASSLGWTRGDEQFF.

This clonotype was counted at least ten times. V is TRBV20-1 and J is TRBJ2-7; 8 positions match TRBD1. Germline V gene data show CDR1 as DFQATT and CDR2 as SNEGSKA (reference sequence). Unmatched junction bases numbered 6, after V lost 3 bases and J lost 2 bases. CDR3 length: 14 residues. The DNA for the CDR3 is TGCAGTGCTAGTTCCGGGACAGGAACCTACGAGCAGTACGTC. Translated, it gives CSASSGTGTYEQYV.

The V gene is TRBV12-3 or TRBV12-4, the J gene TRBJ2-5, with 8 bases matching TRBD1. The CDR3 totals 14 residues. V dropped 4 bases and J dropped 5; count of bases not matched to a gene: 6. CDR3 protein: CASSSGTGIETQYF. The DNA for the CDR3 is TGTGCCAGCAGTTCGGGGACAGGAATTGAGACCCAGTACTTC.

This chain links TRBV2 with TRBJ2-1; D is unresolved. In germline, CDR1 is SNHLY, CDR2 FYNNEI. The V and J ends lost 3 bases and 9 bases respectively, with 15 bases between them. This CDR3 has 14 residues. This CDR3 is CASSDSHASSEQFF. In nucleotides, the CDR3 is TGTGCCAGCAGTGATAGCCATGCTTCCAGTGAGCAGTTCTTC.

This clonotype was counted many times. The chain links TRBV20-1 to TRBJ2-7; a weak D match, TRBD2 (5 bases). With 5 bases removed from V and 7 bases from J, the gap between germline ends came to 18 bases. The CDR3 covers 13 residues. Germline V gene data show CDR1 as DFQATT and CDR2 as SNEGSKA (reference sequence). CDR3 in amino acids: CSARAVRSGEQYV. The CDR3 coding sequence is TGCAGTGCTCGGGCGGTACGATCGGGAGAGCAGTACGTC.

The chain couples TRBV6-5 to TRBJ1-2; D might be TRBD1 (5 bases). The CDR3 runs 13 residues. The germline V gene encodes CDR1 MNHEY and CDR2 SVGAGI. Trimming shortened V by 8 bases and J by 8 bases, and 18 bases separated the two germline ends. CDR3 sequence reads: CASGAQRGYGYTF. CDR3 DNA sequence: TGTGCCAGCGGGGCCCAACGAGGTTACGGCTACACCTTC.

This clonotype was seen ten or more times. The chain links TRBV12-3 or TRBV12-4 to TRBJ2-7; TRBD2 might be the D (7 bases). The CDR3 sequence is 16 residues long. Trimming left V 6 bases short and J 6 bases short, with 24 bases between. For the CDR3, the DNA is TGTGCCAGCAGCTTAATCCTCTTGGGGGGGACAAGCGAGCAGTACTTC. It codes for CASSLILLGGTSEQYF.